Below are 9 T cell receptor beta chains sequenced from a single sample in a study of cytomegalovirus exposure and HLA in healthy donors (dated by TCRdb to about 2017). The library relied on the immunoSEQ multiplex PCR assay. A mixture of 60 forward primers for TCR Vbeta segments and 13 reverse primers for TCR Jbeta segments was used in the multiplex PCR. TCRdb provides this immuneACCESS table in a form limited to in-frame rearrangements. Some clones are lacking; in checked studies, under half of them reflect an unresolved V gene, and why the rest are absent is not known. Across this sample there are 150,000 to 250,000 clones, with roughly 85% seen only once. The top ten clones comprise over 2% of the sample. The material sequenced was PBMCs. These TCRs come from a woman in her forties or fifties in good health and CMV-seronegative.

This clone has only one observation. The chain couples TRBV7-9 to TRBJ2-3, with 11 bases aligning to TRBD2. The CDR3 contains 16 residues. CDR1 SEHNR and CDR2 FQNEAQ come from the germline V gene (reference sequence). Unmatched junction bases numbered 5, after V lost 4 bases and J lost 2 bases. CDR3 sequence: CASSSGLAEITDTQYF. CDR3 nucleotide sequence: TGTGCCAGCAGCTCGGGACTAGCGGAGATCACAGATACGCAGTATTTT.

The V gene is TRBV4-1, the J gene TRBJ2-2; TRBD1 agrees at 7 bases. The ends lost 4 bases at V and 3 bases at J; junction bases unmatched: 5. CDR1 and CDR2 (germline): MGHRA, YSYEKL. This CDR3 region has 15 residues. CDR3 nucleotide sequence: TGCGCCAGCAGCCGGAGACAGGGAGACACCGGGGAGCTGTTTTTT. Residues: CASSRRQGDTGELFF.

The rearrangement uses TRBV2 and TRBJ2-2; 9 bases line up with TRBD2. The CDR3 is made up of 15 amino acids. J gave up 0 bases and V 8 bases, and 4 bases lay outside the gene matches. The germline V gene encodes CDR1 SNHLY and CDR2 FYNNEI. CDR3 DNA: TGTGCCAGCGCTCGGACTAGCGCGAACACCGGGGAGCTGTTTTTT. Protein sequence: CASARTSANTGELFF.

This clone was picked up one time. This chain links TRBV28 with TRBJ2-2, with TRBD1 as a possible D gene (6 bases). V dropped 3 bases and J dropped 5 bases, with 13 bases sitting between them. Germline values: CDR1 MDHEN, CDR2 SYDVKM. CDR3 length: 15 amino acids. CDR3 nucleotides: TGTGCCAGCAGTTTTAGGGGGTGGTTTACCGGGGAGCTGTTTTTT. Protein: CASSFRGWFTGELFF.

V is TRBV28 and J is TRBJ2-3, with 8 bases identical to TRBD2. The V segment lost 4 bases and the J segment 2 bases; nucleotides outside the gene matches: 2. Germline CDR1 is MDHEN and CDR2 is SYDVKM. The CDR3 has 14 amino acids. CDR3 coding DNA: TGTGCCAGCAGTTCAGCGGGAGTCACAGATACGCAGTATTTT. Translation gives CASSSAGVTDTQYF.

The chain employs TRBV4-3 and TRBJ1-2; TRBD1 agrees at 7 bases. V gave up 3 bases and J gave up 4 bases; unmatched junction bases: 5. The germline V gene has CDR1 LGHNA and CDR2 YSLEER. This CDR3 region has 14 residues. The CDR3 sequence is CASSQLGQLYGYTF. The CDR3 coding sequence is TGCGCCAGCAGCCAGTTGGGACAGCTCTATGGCTACACCTTC.

This chain links TRBV27 with TRBJ2-2; 9 nucleotides align to TRBD1. The CDR3 runs 13 residues. Germline CDR1 and CDR2: MNHEY and SMNVEV (reference sequence). Trimming at V came to 8 bases and at J to 8 bases, leaving 6 bases not matched to a gene. CDR3 in amino acids: CASADRGRGELFF. The CDR3 DNA reads TGTGCCAGCGCCGACAGGGGGAGGGGGGAGCTGTTTTTT.

This clone was seen a few times. At one of its ends the junction is not consistent with the germline gene, which may arise from a read error. This sequence joins TRBV5-6 and TRBJ2-3; possible D gene TRBD1, 6 bases. Germline lookup yields CDR1 SGHDT and CDR2 YYEEEE. The length of the CDR3 is 17 residues. Here the CDR3 reads CASSLAGAVGITDTQYF. CDR3 nucleotides: TGTGCCAGCAGTTTGGCAGGGGCCGTCGGGATCACAGATACGCAGTATTTT.

The chain has TRBV30 and TRBJ2-7, with D perhaps TRBD1 (5 bases). V was shortened by 2 bases and J by 3 bases, with 5 bases between the two germline ends. CDR3 length: 11 residues. Germline CDR1 and CDR2: GTSNPN and SVGIG (reference sequence). The CDR3 nucleotides are TGTGCCTGGAGTACAGGCTACGAGCAGTACTTC. Amino acid sequence: CAWSTGYEQYF.